The 5 T cell receptor beta chains in this list originate from one sample, sequenced in a study of CD8 T cells in ankylosing spondylitis. TCRdb independently ran MiXCR on the 5' RACE reads; one entry per CDR3 protein. The sample lists a few hundred thousand distinct CDR3 sequences; more than 20% were seen once. The antigens for these receptors are not known. Study outcomes and limitations: One TCR beta motif, made up of 7 or 8 highly homologous variants, appeared characteristic of ankylosing spondylitis blood.

What was sequenced was blood, either unsorted or a sorted T cell fraction (not recorded which). These receptor sequences come from a male donor with ankylosing spondylitis.

The V and J genes are TRBV15 and TRBJ2-1; 8 nucleotides agree with TRBD2. Germline trimming cut 0 bases from V and 9 bases from J; bases unmatched to any gene: 7. Germline values: CDR1 LNHNV, CDR2 YYDKDF (reference sequence). This CDR3 comprises 15 residues. CDR3 region: CATSRDQGLVGEQFF. CDR3 DNA sequence: TGTGCCACCAGCAGAGATCAGGGACTAGTCGGTGAGCAGTTCTTC.

V usage is TRBV5-1 and J usage is TRBJ2-7; TRBD1 or TRBD2 may be the D gene (6 bases each). CDR1 and CDR2 from the germline V gene are SGHRS and YFSETQ. The CDR3 consists of 15 residues. V lost 0 bases, J lost 6 bases, and 16 bases lay in between. The CDR3 sequence is CASSLAVVKGGEQYF. The DNA of the CDR3 is TGCGCCAGCAGCTTGGCCGTAGTTAAGGGGGGCGAGCAGTACTTC.

The chain has TRBV18 and TRBJ2-1; D gene unclear. V lost 2 bases and J lost 0, with 11 bases in between. The CDR3 covers 16 residues. CDR1 KGHSH and CDR2 LQKENI come from the germline V gene. The CDR3 protein is CASSPVPRRSYNEQFF. The CDR3 DNA is TGTGCCAGCTCACCAGTACCGAGGCGCTCCTACAATGAGCAGTTCTTC.

This clonotype was detected a few times. The chain employs TRBV20-1 and TRBJ2-1; D is unclear. V was trimmed by 6 bases and J by 2 bases, leaving 11 bases between them. This CDR3 spans 13 amino acids. Germline-derived CDR1 and CDR2 are DFQATT and SNEGSKA (reference sequence). The CDR3 DNA reads as TGCAGTGCCCGCTCGATACCCTACAATGAGCAGTTCTTC. Its translation is CSARSIPYNEQFF.

J is TRBJ1-5 and V is TRBV4-1, with D uncertain. The CDR3 is made up of 14 amino acids. Germline V CDR1 and CDR2: MGHRA, YSYEKL. V was cut by 3 bases and J by 0 bases, with 6 bases left in between. The CDR3 bases are TGCGCCAGCAGCCAGGTCGTTAGCAATCAGCCCCAGCATTTT. This sequence encodes CASSQVVSNQPQHF.